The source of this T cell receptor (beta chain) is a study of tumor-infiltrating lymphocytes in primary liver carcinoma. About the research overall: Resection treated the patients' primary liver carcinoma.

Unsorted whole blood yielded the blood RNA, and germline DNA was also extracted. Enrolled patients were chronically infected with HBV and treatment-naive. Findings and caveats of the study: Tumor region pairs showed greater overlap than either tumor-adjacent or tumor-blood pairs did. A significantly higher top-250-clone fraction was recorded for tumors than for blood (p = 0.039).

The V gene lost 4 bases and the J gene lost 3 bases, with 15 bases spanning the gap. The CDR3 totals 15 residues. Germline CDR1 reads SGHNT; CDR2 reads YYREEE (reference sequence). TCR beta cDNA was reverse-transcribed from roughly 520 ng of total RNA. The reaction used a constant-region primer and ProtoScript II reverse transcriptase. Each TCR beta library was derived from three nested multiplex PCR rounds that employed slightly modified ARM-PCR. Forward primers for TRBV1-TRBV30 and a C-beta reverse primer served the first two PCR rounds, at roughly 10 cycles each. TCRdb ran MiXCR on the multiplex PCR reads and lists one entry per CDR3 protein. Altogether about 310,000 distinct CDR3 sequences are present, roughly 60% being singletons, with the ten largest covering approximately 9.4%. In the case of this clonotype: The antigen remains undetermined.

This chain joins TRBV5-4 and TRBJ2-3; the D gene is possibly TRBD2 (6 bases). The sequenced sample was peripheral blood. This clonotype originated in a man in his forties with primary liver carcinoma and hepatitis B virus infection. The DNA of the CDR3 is TGTGCCAGCAGCCCCCGTCCGGGAGTAACAGATACGCAGTATTTT. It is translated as CASSPRPGVTDTQYF.